Sequencing of this T cell receptor beta chain was carried out in a study of cytomegalovirus exposure and HLA in healthy donors. Study at large: In an early release, HLA-typed donors contributed approximately 82 million unique TCR sequences.

The PCR employed 60 Vbeta primers together with 13 Jbeta primers. The data were produced by immunoSEQ multiplex PCR, yet TCRdb's version contains in-frame clones alone and is incomplete. The sample table sets out over 80,000 clones. In regard to this clone: The antigen is not known.

J lost 3 bases, V lost 5 bases, and 7 bases had no gene match. This CDR3 has 15 residues. Germline V gene sequence: CDR1 SGHAT, CDR2 FQDESV (reference sequence). Overall study findings and caveats: The authors enumerated around 150 TCR beta chains as linked to cytomegalovirus. Later analysis indicated greater clonal expansion among HLA-associated TCR beta chains than among equally common other chains.

The sample was PBMCs. The sequence was collected from a girl aged 5 to 17 in good health and CMV-seropositive. The chain uses TRBV11-1 and TRBJ2-7; TRBD1 matches at 10 bases. As DNA, the CDR3 is TGTGCCAGCAGCATGACCCGGGACAGGGGCTACGAGCAGTACTTC. Translating gives CASSMTRDRGYEQYF.